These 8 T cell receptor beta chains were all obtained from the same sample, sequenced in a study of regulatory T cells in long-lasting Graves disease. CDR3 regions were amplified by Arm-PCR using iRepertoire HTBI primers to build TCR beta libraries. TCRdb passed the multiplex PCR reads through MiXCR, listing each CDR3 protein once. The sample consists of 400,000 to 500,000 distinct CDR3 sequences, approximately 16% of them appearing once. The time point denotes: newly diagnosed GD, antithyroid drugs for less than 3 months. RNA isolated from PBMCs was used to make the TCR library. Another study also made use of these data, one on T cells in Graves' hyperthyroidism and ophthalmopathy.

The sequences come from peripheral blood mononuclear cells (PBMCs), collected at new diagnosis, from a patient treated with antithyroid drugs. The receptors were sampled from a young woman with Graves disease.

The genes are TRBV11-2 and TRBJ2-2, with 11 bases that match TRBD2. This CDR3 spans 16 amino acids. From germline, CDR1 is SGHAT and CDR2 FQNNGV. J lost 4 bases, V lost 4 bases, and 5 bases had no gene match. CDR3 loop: CASSSGLADITGELFF. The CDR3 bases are TGTGCCAGCAGCTCGGGACTAGCGGATATCACCGGGGAGCTGTTTTTT.

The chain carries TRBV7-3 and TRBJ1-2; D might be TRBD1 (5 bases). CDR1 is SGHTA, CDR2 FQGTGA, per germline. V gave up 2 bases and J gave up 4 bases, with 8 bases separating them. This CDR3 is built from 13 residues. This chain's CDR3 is CASSLQGGYGYTF. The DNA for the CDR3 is TGTGCCAGCAGCTTACAGGGCGGCTATGGCTACACCTTC.

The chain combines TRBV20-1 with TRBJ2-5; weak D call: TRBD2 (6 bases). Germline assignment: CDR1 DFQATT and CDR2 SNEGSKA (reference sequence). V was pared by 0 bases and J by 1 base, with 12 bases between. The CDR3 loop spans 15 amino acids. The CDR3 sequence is CSARDLGRFQETQYF. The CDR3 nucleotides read TGCAGTGCTAGAGATCTGGGGAGGTTCCAAGAGACCCAGTACTTC.

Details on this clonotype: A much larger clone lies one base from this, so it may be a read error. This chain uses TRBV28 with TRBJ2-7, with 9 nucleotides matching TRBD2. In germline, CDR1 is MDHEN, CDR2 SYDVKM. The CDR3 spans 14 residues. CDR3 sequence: CVSSWGLAGYEQYF. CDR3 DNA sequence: TGTGTCAGCAGTTGGGGACTAGCAGGTTACGAGCAGTACTTC.

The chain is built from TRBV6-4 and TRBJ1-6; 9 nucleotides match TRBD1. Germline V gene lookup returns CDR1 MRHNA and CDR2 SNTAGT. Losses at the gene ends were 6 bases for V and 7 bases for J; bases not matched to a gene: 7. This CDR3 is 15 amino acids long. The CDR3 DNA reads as TGTGCCAGCAGGCTGGGGACAGGGACCAATTCACCCCTCCACTTT. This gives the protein CASRLGTGTNSPLHF.

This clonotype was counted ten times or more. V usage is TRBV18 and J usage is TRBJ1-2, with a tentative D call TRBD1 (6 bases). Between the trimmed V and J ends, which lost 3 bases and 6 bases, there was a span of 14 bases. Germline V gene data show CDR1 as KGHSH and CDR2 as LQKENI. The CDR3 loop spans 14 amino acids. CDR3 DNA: TGTGCCAGCTCACCTGGACAGACGGTGGATGGCTACACCTTC. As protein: CASSPGQTVDGYTF.

CDR3: CASSPIAGGTNEQFF. The CDR3 coding sequence is TGTGCCAGCAGTCCTATAGCGGGAGGGACCAATGAGCAGTTCTTC. The chain has TRBV14 and TRBJ2-1; TRBD2 matches at 11 bases. From germline, CDR1 is SGHDN and CDR2 FVKESK. The CDR3 has 15 residues. The V segment lost 6 bases and the J segment 6 bases; nucleotides outside the gene matches: 7. The whole variable domain, filled in from reference TRBV14 and TRBJ2-1, reads EAGVTQFPSHSVIEKGQTVTLRCDPISGHDNLYWYRRVMGKEIKFLLHFVKESKQDESGMPNNRFLAERTGGTYSTLKVQPAELEDSGVYFCASSPIAGGTNEQFFGPGTRLTVL.

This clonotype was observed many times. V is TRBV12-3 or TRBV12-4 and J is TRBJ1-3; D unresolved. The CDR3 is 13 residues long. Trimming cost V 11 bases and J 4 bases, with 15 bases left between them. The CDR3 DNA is TGTGCCTTAACCCCTCCCTTGGGAAACACCATATATTTT. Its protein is CALTPPLGNTIYF.